Listed here are 5 T cell receptor beta chains from one sample, sequenced in a study of T cell repertoires in cytomegalovirus infection. These receptors lack a known antigen. TCRdb re-called the reads through MiXCR, storing one row per CDR3 protein. The table has some 590,000 distinct CDR3 sequences, almost 40% seen once; the top ten hold more than 40%. Sequences were derived from cultured PBMCs, sampled from culture after CMV antigen stimulation. These receptors all stem from a human donor in good health (CMV status not recorded). Some clones in this sample may be carry-over from other donors' samples.

Only a few counts were recorded for this clonotype. The rearrangement links TRBV12-3 or TRBV12-4 to TRBJ1-2; TRBD1 might be the D (6 bases). V was clipped by 1 base and J by 4 bases, with 19 bases between them. The length of the CDR3 is 17 residues. DNA of the CDR3: TGTGCCAGCAGTTTAGGGACAGCCACCAATTTTCTCTATGGCTACACCTTC. Residues: CASSLGTATNFLYGYTF.

This chain links TRBV27 with TRBJ2-7, with 11 bases aligning to TRBD1. This CDR3 has 13 amino acids. V was pared by 9 bases and J by 3 bases, with 4 bases of the junction left unmatched. The germline V gene encodes CDR1 MNHEY and CDR2 SMNVEV (reference sequence). The CDR3 loop is CASRTGGHYEQYF. Here the CDR3 DNA reads TGTGCCAGTAGGACAGGGGGCCACTACGAGCAGTACTTC.

This chain connects TRBV2 to TRBJ2-3; 10 bases line up with TRBD1. CDR1 is SNHLY and CDR2 is FYNNEI in the germline V gene. The V gene end was trimmed by 6 bases and the J gene end by 5 bases; junction bases not matched to a gene: 8. The CDR3 is made up of 15 amino acids. The CDR3 here is CASSRDRGGVDTQYF. The CDR3 bases are TGTGCCAGCAGCCGGGACAGGGGCGGCGTAGATACGCAGTATTTT.

The chain recombines TRBV4-3 with TRBJ1-3; D is unresolved. CDR3 size: 13 residues. The V end was cut by 5 bases, the J end by 4 bases, with 9 bases between. Germline V gene sequence: CDR1 LGHNA, CDR2 YSLEER. This chain's CDR3 is CASSEVLGNTIYF. CDR3 nucleotides: TGCGCCAGCAGCGAAGTTCTCGGAAACACCATATATTTT.

The chain is built from TRBV20-1 and TRBJ2-5; TRBD1 is a possible D gene (6 bases). The V gene lost 3 bases and the J gene lost 3 bases, with 17 bases spanning the gap. The CDR3 consists of 15 residues. Germline V gives CDR1 DFQATT, CDR2 SNEGSKA (reference sequence). CDR3 in amino acids: CSASLGAAKEETQYF. The CDR3 region has the DNA TGCAGTGCTAGTTTGGGGGCGGCCAAAGAAGAGACCCAGTACTTC.